The 12 T cell receptor beta chains below were found in one sample sequenced in a study of blood T cells in healthy people across ages. A J-beta primer mix and a sample-barcoded 5' primer were used in a second PCR of about 7 to 12 cycles. TCRdb re-analysed the 5' RACE reads in MiXCR, keeping a single row per CDR3 protein. This repertoire shows approximately 800,000 distinct CDR3 sequences, approximately 25% found once; its top ten account for roughly 3.5%. The same specimen was also included in a second study, on T cells of mothers and their children.

The specimen sequenced was blood. These receptors were taken from a boy aged 5-17 years in good health.

The table lists this clonotype with a few counts. Written as DNA, the CDR3 is TGTGCCAGCAGCTTAAACCCTAGCGGGGTACCAGATACGCAGTATTTT. Translating gives CASSLNPSGVPDTQYF. The genes are TRBV7-2 and TRBJ2-3; 9 bases agree with TRBD2. The J segment lost 4 bases and the V segment lost 2 bases, leaving 7 bases of the junction unmatched. Germline V CDR1 and CDR2: SGHTA, FQGNSA. The CDR3 extends over 16 amino acids. The whole variable domain, filled in from reference TRBV7-2 and TRBJ2-3, reads GAGVSQSPSNKVTEKGKDVELRCDPISGHTALYWYRQSLGQGLEFLIYFQGNSAPDKSGLPSDRFSAERTGGSVSTLTIQRTQQEDSAVYLCASSLNPSGVPDTQYFGPGTRLTVL.

This clonotype appeared a few times. As DNA, the CDR3 is TGTGCCAGCAGCTCCCGGGACAGGGTAAGGAGTGAGCAGTTCTTC. Protein: CASSSRDRVRSEQFF. The rearrangement links TRBV13 to TRBJ2-5, with TRBD1 matching 9 bases. The J call could be wrong; TRBJ2-1 is a better fit for the DNA end. Germline V gives CDR1 PRHDT, CDR2 FYEKMQ (reference sequence). This CDR3 is 15 amino acids long.

V usage is TRBV7-2 and J usage is TRBJ2-7; D call uncertain. The CDR3 has 11 amino acids. Germline-derived CDR1 and CDR2 are SGHTA and FQGNSA. The V end lost 5 bases, the J end lost 8 bases, and 10 bases lay between the germline ends. CDR3 amino acids: CASSTLNQQYF. CDR3 nucleotides: TGTGCCAGCAGCACCCTTAACCAGCAGTACTTC.

This clonotype showed up just a few times. This sequence joins TRBV28 and TRBJ2-6; possibly TRBD1 or TRBD2 for D (5 bases each). Trimming took off 4 bases at V and 1 base at J, with 17 bases between the two ends. From germline, CDR1 is MDHEN and CDR2 SYDVKM. The CDR3 length is 18 residues. As DNA, the CDR3 is TGTGCCAGCAGTTCGTGGGGGACCCCCATGTCTGGGGCCAACGTCCTGACTTTC. Residues: CASSSWGTPMSGANVLTF. Filled out from reference TRBV28 and TRBJ2-6, the complete variable domain reads DVKVTQSSRYLVKRTGEKVFLECVQDMDHENMFWYRQDPGLGLRLIYFSYDVKMKEKGDIPEGYSVSREKKERFSLILESASTNQTSMYLCASSSWGTPMSGANVLTFGAGSRLTVL.

This clonotype was counted a few times. The CDR3: CASSFEGSYGYTF. The CDR3 nucleotides read TGTGCCAGCAGTTTCGAAGGGAGCTATGGCTACACCTTC. V and J are TRBV12-3 or TRBV12-4 and TRBJ1-2; no definite D call. The CDR3 has 13 amino acids. Between the trimmed V and J ends, which lost 3 bases and 4 bases, there was a span of 9 bases.

This clonotype has a handful of counts. The chain combines TRBV27 with TRBJ2-1; D is ambiguous. This CDR3 spans 15 amino acids. Trimming shortened V by 0 bases and J by 2 bases, and 8 bases separated the two germline ends. Germline V CDR1 and CDR2: MNHEY, SMNVEV (reference sequence). The chain's CDR3 is CASSLSSSTYNEQFF. The CDR3 nucleotides are TGTGCCAGCAGTTTATCCTCCTCCACCTACAATGAGCAGTTCTTC.

V and J are TRBV12-3 or TRBV12-4 and TRBJ1-4; tentatively, D is TRBD1 (5 bases). This CDR3 is 14 amino acids long. V lost 6 bases to trimming and J lost 6 bases, with 14 bases between them. The CDR3 sequence: CASRVRGGDEKLFF. CDR3 DNA sequence: TGTGCCAGCAGGGTCCGGGGGGGAGATGAAAAACTGTTTTTT.

A few counts support this clonotype. V gene TRBV6-6 combines with J gene TRBJ1-1, with TRBD1 matching over 10 bases. The CDR3 contains 14 residues. Trimming removed 5 bases from V and 3 bases from J; junction bases left unmatched: 3. The V gene's germline CDR1 is MNHNY and CDR2 SVGAGI (reference sequence). The chain's CDR3 is CASSRGTGDTEAFF. The CDR3 bases are TGTGCCAGCAGTCGCGGGACAGGGGACACTGAAGCTTTCTTT.

The sample holds a few counts of this clonotype. The genes are TRBV12-3 or TRBV12-4 and TRBJ1-2; D is undetermined. V was pared by 2 bases and J by 2 bases, with 12 bases between. The CDR3 is 15 amino acids. This CDR3 is CASSLRGIVNYGYTF. CDR3 nucleotides: TGTGCCAGCAGTTTACGAGGGATCGTGAACTATGGCTACACCTTC.

V is TRBV28 and J is TRBJ2-7; D ambiguous. The germline gives CDR1 MDHEN, CDR2 SYDVKM. The CDR3 is made up of 17 amino acids. Deletions cut 5 bases from V and 4 bases from J, with 24 bases between. CDR3 residues: CASSPPPTDSNPYEQYF. The CDR3 nucleotides are TGTGCCAGCAGTCCCCCCCCGACGGATTCTAACCCATACGAGCAGTACTTC.

For this clonotype: At one of its ends the junction is not consistent with the germline gene, which may arise from a read error. The gene calls are TRBV6-5 and TRBJ1-5; a possible D gene is TRBD1 (5 bases). This CDR3 is built from 15 residues. Germline V gene sequence: CDR1 MNHEY, CDR2 SVGAGI. CDR3 DNA: TGTGTCAGCAGTTCGGCCCAGGGCGGCCATCAGCCCCAGCATTTT. This sequence encodes CVSSSAQGGHQPQHF.

This clonotype has just a few counts. The chain joins TRBV6-4 to TRBJ2-3; TRBD2 aligns across 9 bases. CDR3 length: 16 amino acids. Germline CDR1 MRHNA, CDR2 SNTAGT. V lost 1 base to trimming and J lost 4 bases; unmatched junction nucleotides: 6. CDR3 sequence (DNA): TGTGCCAGCAGTGACTTGGGCGGGGGGGCCTCAGATACGCAGTATTTT. Translated, it gives CASSDLGGGASDTQYF.